These 24 T cell receptor beta chains share one sample of origin, sequenced in a study of cytomegalovirus exposure and HLA in healthy donors. Researchers ran the PCR with 60 Vbeta and 13 Jbeta primers. TCRdb keeps only in-frame clones here, not all; method: immunoSEQ multiplex PCR. The table lists 55,000 to 70,000 clones, 86% of them singletons. The sequencing input was PBMCs. Receptors were obtained from a young woman in good health and CMV-seronegative.

This chain uses TRBV2 with TRBJ2-5, with 12 bases fitting TRBD2. V gave up 6 bases and J gave up 5 bases; unmatched junction bases: 7. CDR1 SNHLY and CDR2 FYNNEI come from the germline V gene. This CDR3 comprises 15 residues. CDR3 sequence: CASSSSGRAGETQYF. The CDR3 nucleotides read TGTGCCAGCAGCTCTAGCGGGAGGGCCGGTGAGACCCAGTACTTC. Full variable domain (outside the CDR3, taken from reference TRBV2 and TRBJ2-5): EPEVTQTPSHQVTQMGQEVILRCVPISNHLYFYWYRQILGQKVEFLVSFYNNEISEKSEIFDDQFSVERPDGSNFTLKIRSTKLEDSAMYFCASSSSGRAGETQYFGPGTRLLVL.

This rearrangement joins TRBV18 to TRBJ2-1, with TRBD2 matching 10 bases. Losses at the gene ends were 2 bases for V and 0 bases for J; bases not matched to a gene: 7. Germline V gene sequence: CDR1 KGHSH, CDR2 LQKENI. CDR3 length: 18 residues. The CDR3 here is CASSPSGLAQSSYNEQFF. The CDR3 DNA sequence: TGTGCCAGCTCACCATCGGGACTAGCGCAGAGCTCCTACAATGAGCAGTTCTTC.

J is TRBJ2-7 and V is TRBV9; TRBD2 matches 9 bases. The CDR3 contains 16 residues. V dropped 0 bases and J dropped 0; count of bases not matched to a gene: 4. The germline CDR1 and CDR2 sequences are SGDLS and YYNGEE. The CDR3 reads CASSVGSGGISYEQYF. Here the CDR3 DNA reads TGTGCCAGCAGCGTAGGGAGCGGGGGGATCTCCTACGAGCAGTACTTC.

J is TRBJ1-2 and V is TRBV19; D is ambiguous. The germline V and J ends were trimmed by 6 bases and 5 bases, with 10 bases remaining between them. CDR3 length: 12 residues. Germline CDR1 reads LNHDA; CDR2 reads SQIVND (reference sequence). The CDR3 loop is CASREDRYGYTF. The DNA of the CDR3 is TGTGCCAGTAGGGAGGACCGATATGGCTACACCTTC. Full variable domain (missing parts from reference TRBV19 and TRBJ1-2): DGGITQSPKYLFRKEGQNVTLSCEQNLNHDAMYWYRQDPGQGLRLIYYSQIVNDFQKGDIAEGYSVSREKKESFPLTVTSAQKNPTAFYLCASREDRYGYTFGSGTRLTVV.

CDR3 bases: TGCAGCGTTGAAGATCGACGGGACACCATATATTTT. Encoded protein: CSVEDRRDTIYF. The chain employs TRBV29-1 and TRBJ1-3; D remains ambiguous. This CDR3 has 12 amino acids. Looked up from germline, CDR1 is SQVTM and CDR2 is ANQGSEA. Trimming shortened V by 0 bases and J by 8 bases, and 8 bases separated the two germline ends.

The chain combines TRBV2 with TRBJ1-3; the D is unclear. CDR1 and CDR2 (germline): SNHLY, FYNNEI. CDR3 size: 14 residues. Between the trimmed V and J ends, which lost 3 bases and 4 bases, there was a span of 10 bases. The CDR3 sequence is CASSDTVRGNTIYF. For the CDR3, the DNA is TGTGCCAGCAGTGATACAGTAAGAGGAAACACCATATATTTT.

This rearrangement joins TRBV6-5 to TRBJ2-7, with TRBD2 matching over 10 bases. The CDR3 is made up of 15 amino acids. The J segment lost 3 bases and the V segment lost 2 bases, leaving 4 bases of the junction unmatched. Germline V gene sequence: CDR1 MNHEY, CDR2 SVGAGI. CDR3 loop: CASSYLSSGSYEQYF. CDR3 nucleotide sequence: TGTGCCAGCAGTTACCTCTCTAGCGGGAGCTACGAGCAGTACTTC.

The V gene is TRBV28, the J gene TRBJ2-7; no clear D gene. V was cut by 7 bases and J by 2 bases, with 15 bases left in between. The CDR3 consists of 14 residues. Looked up from germline, CDR1 is MDHEN and CDR2 is SYDVKM. The DNA for the CDR3 is TGTGCCAGCATTGCCCATATGAGTACCTACGAGCAGTACTTC. It is translated as CASIAHMSTYEQYF. Combining the CDR3 with reference TRBV28 and TRBJ2-7 gives the whole variable domain DVKVTQSSRYLVKRTGEKVFLECVQDMDHENMFWYRQDPGLGLRLIYFSYDVKMKEKGDIPEGYSVSREKKERFSLILESASTNQTSMYLCASIAHMSTYEQYFGPGTRLTVT.

J is TRBJ1-1 and V is TRBV27; 7 bases match TRBD1. The V gene end was trimmed by 7 bases and the J gene end by 4 bases; junction bases not matched to a gene: 9. The V gene's germline CDR1 is MNHEY and CDR2 SMNVEV (reference sequence). The CDR3 has 14 amino acids. CDR3 bases: TGTGCCAGCACCTTGGCAGGGGGTAGCACTGAAGCTTTCTTT. Encoded protein: CASTLAGGSTEAFF.

As to this clone: Mismatch with germline at one junction end may stem from a read error. This chain connects TRBV29-1 to TRBJ2-1, with D perhaps matching TRBD2 (5 bases). The germline gives CDR1 SQVTM, CDR2 ANQGSEA. The CDR3 length is 14 residues. The CDR3 sequence: CYANGEGLYNEQFF. The DNA for the CDR3 is TGTTACGCAAACGGGGAAGGTCTTTACAATGAGCAGTTCTTC.

This chain connects TRBV13 to TRBJ2-6, with 7 bases fitting TRBD1. Trimming took 6 bases from V and 7 from J; bases not matched to a gene: 6. There are 14 residues in the CDR3. Germline CDR1 PRHDT, CDR2 FYEKMQ (reference sequence). DNA for the CDR3: TGTGCCAGCAGGACGACAGGGAACGCCAACGTCCTGACTTTC. It translates to CASRTTGNANVLTF.

The rearrangement joins TRBV27 to TRBJ1-5; possible D gene TRBD1, 6 bases. The CDR3 has 14 amino acids. The germline V gene has CDR1 MNHEY and CDR2 SMNVEV (reference sequence). V was pared by 6 bases and J by 5 bases, with 14 bases between. CDR3: CASRTTGSHQPQHF. Written as DNA, the CDR3 is TGTGCCAGCAGGACGACAGGAAGCCATCAGCCCCAGCATTTT.

The CDR3 DNA reads TGTGCCAGCAGCCCCAGACTAGCGGGAGAATCCTACGAGCAGTACTTC. As protein: CASSPRLAGESYEQYF. V gene TRBV7-9 combines with J gene TRBJ2-7; TRBD2 agrees at 12 bases. The CDR3 is made up of 16 amino acids. CDR1 and CDR2 (germline): SEHNR, FQNEAQ (reference sequence). Trimming at V came to 5 bases and at J to 1 base, leaving 6 bases not matched to a gene.

This clone has just one count. V and J are TRBV28 and TRBJ2-7, with 10 bases identical to TRBD2. CDR1 is MDHEN, CDR2 SYDVKM, per germline. Unmatched junction bases numbered 4, after V lost 5 bases and J lost 0 bases. The length of the CDR3 is 15 residues. The CDR3: CASSVSGRPSYEQYF. CDR3 nucleotide sequence: TGTGCCAGCAGTGTTAGCGGGAGGCCCTCCTACGAGCAGTACTTC.

J is TRBJ1-2 and V is TRBV7-2, with D perhaps matching TRBD1 (5 bases). This CDR3 comprises 13 residues. Trimming took 6 bases from V and 6 from J, leaving 14 bases between them. CDR1 and CDR2 (germline): SGHTA, FQGNSA. This CDR3 is CASSSQVFNGYTF. CDR3 sequence (DNA): TGTGCCAGCAGTTCACAGGTTTTTAATGGCTACACCTTC.

This chain links TRBV28 with TRBJ2-5, with D tentatively TRBD1 (5 bases). The CDR3 consists of 13 residues. Germline assignment: CDR1 MDHEN and CDR2 SYDVKM. V was pared by 6 bases and J by 3 bases, with 11 bases between. The chain's CDR3 is CASRVGREETQYF. For the CDR3, the DNA is TGTGCCAGCAGGGTTGGCAGGGAAGAGACCCAGTACTTC.

The chain carries TRBV28 and TRBJ2-1, with 13 bases matching TRBD2. Germline V gene sequence: CDR1 MDHEN, CDR2 SYDVKM. The CDR3 spans 17 residues. V shed 1 base, J shed 9 bases, and the junction held 9 bases outside the gene matches. CDR3: CASSLFELAGGPGEQFF. CDR3 DNA sequence: TGTGCCAGCAGTTTATTCGAACTAGCGGGAGGGCCGGGTGAGCAGTTCTTC. Filled out from reference TRBV28 and TRBJ2-1, the complete variable domain reads DVKVTQSSRYLVKRTGEKVFLECVQDMDHENMFWYRQDPGLGLRLIYFSYDVKMKEKGDIPEGYSVSREKKERFSLILESASTNQTSMYLCASSLFELAGGPGEQFFGPGTRLTVL.

The V and J genes are TRBV7-6 and TRBJ1-6; TRBD1 aligns across 8 bases. Germline CDR1 SGHVS, CDR2 FNYEAQ. Unmatched junction bases numbered 8, after V lost 6 bases and J lost 10 bases. CDR3 size: 14 residues. CDR3 DNA sequence: TGTGCCAGCAGTGGACAGGGAGTACAATCACCCCTCCACTTT. It specifies CASSGQGVQSPLHF.

The rearrangement links TRBV5-1 to TRBJ1-4; D not resolved. The CDR3 is made up of 12 amino acids. Germline V CDR1 and CDR2: SGHRS, YFSETQ. Trimming removed 0 bases at V and 8 bases at J, with 5 bases between. The CDR3 protein is CASSLAGEKLFF. The CDR3 nucleotides are TGCGCCAGCAGCTTGGCTGGCGAAAAACTGTTTTTT.

The V call is TRBV28, the J call TRBJ1-6, with TRBD1 as a possible D gene (6 bases). The CDR3 contains 16 residues. Trimming shortened V by 3 bases and J by 4 bases, and 13 bases separated the two germline ends. Germline values: CDR1 MDHEN, CDR2 SYDVKM. CDR3 bases: TGTGCCAGCAGTTTTATCGGGGACACGTATAATTCACCCCTCCACTTT. Translating gives CASSFIGDTYNSPLHF.

The chain recombines TRBV18 with TRBJ1-3; no reliable D call. The CDR3 covers 16 residues. Germline lookup yields CDR1 KGHSH and CDR2 LQKENI. V dropped 2 bases and J dropped 2 bases, with 13 bases sitting between them. This CDR3 reads CASSPDSLAPGNTIYF. CDR3 DNA: TGTGCCAGCTCACCAGACTCATTAGCACCTGGAAACACCATATATTTT.

The chain recombines TRBV7-9 with TRBJ2-3; weak D call: TRBD2 (5 bases). The V end was cut by 5 bases, the J end by 2 bases, with 14 bases between. The CDR3 has 15 amino acids. Looked up from germline, CDR1 is SEHNR and CDR2 is FQNEAQ (reference sequence). CDR3 nucleotide sequence: TGTGCCAGCAGCCACGCCGGAGGCTTCACAGATACGCAGTATTTT. Protein: CASSHAGGFTDTQYF. Combining the CDR3 with reference TRBV7-9 and TRBJ2-3 gives the whole variable domain DTGVSQNPRHKITKRGQNVTFRCDPISEHNRLYWYRQTLGQGPEFLTYFQNEAQLEKSRLLSDRFSAERPKGSFSTLEIQRTEQGDSAMYLCASSHAGGFTDTQYFGPGTRLTVL.

The rearrangement uses TRBV28 and TRBJ1-4, with unresolved D. The CDR3 totals 13 residues. From germline, CDR1 is MDHEN and CDR2 SYDVKM. V was pared by 3 bases and J by 8 bases, with 10 bases between. The CDR3: CASSFGSGEKLFF. DNA of the CDR3: TGTGCCAGCAGTTTCGGCAGCGGAGAAAAACTGTTTTTT.

V is TRBV7-2 and J is TRBJ1-2; 9 bases fit TRBD1. The V gene end was trimmed by 3 bases and the J gene end by 5 bases; junction bases not matched to a gene: 4. Germline V gives CDR1 SGHTA, CDR2 FQGNSA. The CDR3 loop spans 14 amino acids. Here the CDR3 reads CASSLDRGVYGYTF. DNA of the CDR3: TGTGCCAGCAGCTTGGACAGGGGCGTATATGGCTACACCTTC.